Below, 24 T cell receptor beta chains from the same sample are listed, as sequenced in a study of shared clonotypes between healthy human individuals. Profiled with immunoSEQ multiplex PCR; TCRdb holds only in-frame clones, not every one. The data contain roughly 1,500,000 clones, around 98.5% of them singletons. The sequenced sample was naive CD4+ T cells sorted from blood. Stated subset: CD45RA+ positively selected. The origin of the receptors is a man aged 25-45 years in good health.

This chain links TRBV4-1 with TRBJ2-3; TRBD2 matches 11 bases. The CDR3 runs 18 residues. Trimming removed 2 bases from V and 0 bases from J; junction bases left unmatched: 7. Germline V lookup: CDR1 MGHRA, CDR2 YSYEKL. Written as DNA, the CDR3 is TGCGCCAGCAGCCAACGCCTAGGGACTAGCGGAAGCACAGATACGCAGTATTTT. Its translation: CASSQRLGTSGSTDTQYF.

This clone was picked up one time. V and J are TRBV28 and TRBJ1-1; 7 bases fit TRBD1. CDR3 length: 14 residues. Germline CDR1 reads MDHEN; CDR2 reads SYDVKM. The V segment lost 7 bases and the J segment 8 bases; nucleotides outside the gene matches: 13. This CDR3 reads CASTATGEANEAFF. The CDR3 DNA sequence: TGTGCCAGCACCGCAACAGGGGAAGCGAACGAAGCTTTCTTT.

The chain carries TRBV27 and TRBJ2-7; D is perhaps TRBD2 (6 bases). Deletions cut 3 bases from V and 4 bases from J, with 13 bases between. The germline gives CDR1 MNHEY, CDR2 SMNVEV (reference sequence). The CDR3 totals 14 residues. Written as DNA, the CDR3 is TGTGCCAGCAGTTTCTACGGGAGCTGGTACGAGCAGTACTTC. Protein sequence: CASSFYGSWYEQYF.

The CDR3 loop is CASSFRRDRVTGELFF. Written as DNA, the CDR3 is TGTGCCAGCAGCTTCAGGAGGGACAGGGTCACCGGGGAGCTGTTTTTT. V is TRBV5-5 and J is TRBJ2-2; 9 positions match TRBD1. The germline CDR1 and CDR2 sequences are SGHKS and YYEKEE (reference sequence). V shed 2 bases and J 4 bases; nucleotides not matched to a gene: 6. The CDR3 runs 16 residues.

The chain is built from TRBV18 and TRBJ2-5; the match to TRBD2 covers 15 bases. With V trimmed by 5 bases and J by 3 bases, 4 bases remained unmatched. The CDR3 is 16 amino acids. Germline V lookup: CDR1 KGHSH, CDR2 LQKENI. This CDR3 is CASSKRTSGREETQYF. The CDR3 DNA is TGTGCCAGCTCAAAAAGGACTAGCGGGAGGGAAGAGACCCAGTACTTC.

This sequence joins TRBV10-1 and TRBJ2-7; D unclear. The germline V and J ends were trimmed by 10 bases and 8 bases, with 21 bases remaining between them. The CDR3 consists of 13 residues. Germline lookup yields CDR1 WNHNN and CDR2 SYGVQD (reference sequence). Here the CDR3 reads CATSALRNSKQYF. The CDR3 region has the DNA TGCGCCACCTCGGCCTTACGCAACTCTAAGCAGTACTTC.

The chain uses TRBV28 and TRBJ2-3; 11 nucleotides agree with TRBD2. CDR3 size: 13 residues. Germline V CDR1 and CDR2: MDHEN, SYDVKM. V lost 8 bases, J lost 11 bases, and 9 bases stayed unmatched. Here the CDR3 DNA reads TGTGCCAGCGGATTAGCGGGAGGGAGGGGGCAGTATTTT. Protein product: CASGLAGGRGQYF.

The chain is built from TRBV5-4 and TRBJ1-3, with 8 bases aligning to TRBD1. V dropped 3 bases and J dropped 2; count of bases not matched to a gene: 7. This CDR3 spans 16 amino acids. CDR1 and CDR2 (germline): SGHNT, YYREEE (reference sequence). The CDR3 sequence is CASSSPKDRAGNTIYF. The CDR3 DNA is TGTGCCAGCAGCTCACCAAAGGACAGGGCTGGAAACACCATATATTTT.

This sequence joins TRBV10-2 and TRBJ2-7; D might be TRBD1 (5 bases). Per germline, CDR1 WSHSY and CDR2 SAAADI. Trimming shortened V by 6 bases and J by 6 bases, and 12 bases separated the two germline ends. This CDR3 contains 12 residues. CDR3 nucleotides: TGCGCCAGCAGAAGAGACAGATCCGAGCAGTACTTC. Protein: CASRRDRSEQYF.

The chain uses TRBV2 and TRBJ2-3; 9 nucleotides agree with TRBD1. V gave up 7 bases and J gave up 4 bases; unmatched junction bases: 9. The germline gives CDR1 SNHLY, CDR2 FYNNEI. The CDR3 covers 15 residues. The CDR3 sequence: CASKPRTGASDTQYF. The DNA for the CDR3 is TGTGCCAGCAAACCGAGGACAGGGGCTTCAGATACGCAGTATTTT.

The V and J genes are TRBV29-1 and TRBJ2-7; D remains ambiguous. The germline V and J ends were trimmed by 3 bases and 3 bases, with 9 bases remaining between them. The CDR3 loop spans 12 amino acids. Per the germline V gene, CDR1 is SQVTM and CDR2 is ANQGSEA. In nucleotides, the CDR3 is TGCAGCGTTGAGGCAGGAGACTACGAGCAGTACTTC. Translated, it gives CSVEAGDYEQYF.

This chain connects TRBV7-9 to TRBJ2-5; 12 bases are shared with TRBD2. J gave up 5 bases and V 5 bases, and 12 bases lay outside the gene matches. CDR3 length equals 17 residues. The germline V gene encodes CDR1 SEHNR and CDR2 FQNEAQ (reference sequence). This CDR3 reads CASSVPRGLAGSETQYF. CDR3 sequence (DNA): TGTGCCAGCAGCGTACCGAGGGGACTAGCGGGCTCGGAGACCCAGTACTTC.

This clone was seen once. This chain connects TRBV5-5 to TRBJ1-3; 8 bases fit TRBD1. V lost 0 bases and J lost 0; bases outside the gene matches: 2. Germline loops: CDR1 SGHKS, CDR2 YYEKEE (reference sequence). CDR3 length: 16 amino acids. CDR3 coding DNA: TGTGCCAGCAGCTTGGGTGGACAGGGCTCTGGAAACACCATATATTTT. It translates to CASSLGGQGSGNTIYF.

The chain joins TRBV5-1 to TRBJ2-1; D perhaps matches TRBD2 (5 bases). CDR3 length: 16 amino acids. Per germline, CDR1 SGHRS and CDR2 YFSETQ. Deletions cut 0 bases from V and 3 bases from J, with 13 bases between. Here the CDR3 reads CASSLGGGGYYNEQFF. CDR3 coding DNA: TGCGCCAGCAGCTTGGGTGGAGGAGGCTACTACAATGAGCAGTTCTTC. The full variable domain, with the rest looked up from reference TRBV5-1 and TRBJ2-1, is KAGVTQTPRYLIKTRGQQVTLSCSPISGHRSVSWYQQTPGQGLQFLFEYFSETQRNKGNFPGRFSGRQFSNSRSEMNVSTLELGDSALYLCASSLGGGGYYNEQFFGPGTRLTVL.

This chain connects TRBV11-3 to TRBJ2-3, with 7 nucleotides matching TRBD2. CDR3 length: 14 residues. Germline V gene sequence: CDR1 SGHNT, CDR2 YENEEA. V trimming: 3 bases; J trimming: 5 bases; junction bases outside the gene matches: 5. The CDR3 loop is CASSLGREVDTQYF. The CDR3 DNA reads as TGTGCCAGCAGCTTGGGACGGGAGGTAGATACGCAGTATTTT.

V and J are TRBV7-2 and TRBJ2-3, with D unresolved. Trimming left V 6 bases short and J 4 bases short, with 11 bases between. Germline V CDR1 and CDR2: SGHTA, FQGNSA. This CDR3 has 13 residues. The CDR3 DNA follows: TGTGCCAGCAGTCCCCATAGGGCAGATACGCAGTATTTT. Its protein product is CASSPHRADTQYF. The whole variable domain, filled in from reference TRBV7-2 and TRBJ2-3, reads GAGVSQSPSNKVTEKGKDVELRCDPISGHTALYWYRQSLGQGLEFLIYFQGNSAPDKSGLPSDRFSAERTGGSVSTLTIQRTQQEDSAVYLCASSPHRADTQYFGPGTRLTVL.

The chain carries TRBV18 and TRBJ2-1; possibly TRBD1 for D (5 bases). V gave up 6 bases and J gave up 3 bases, with 18 bases separating them. The CDR3 consists of 16 residues. Germline lookup yields CDR1 KGHSH and CDR2 LQKENI. CDR3 protein: CASSTPLQGLYNEQFF. Written as DNA, the CDR3 is TGTGCCAGCTCTACCCCCCTGCAGGGTCTCTACAATGAGCAGTTCTTC.

The rearrangement uses TRBV29-1 and TRBJ2-7, with D possibly matching TRBD1 (6 bases). Germline-derived CDR1 and CDR2 are SQVTM and ANQGSEA. This CDR3 has 13 residues. Trimming removed 6 bases at V and 4 bases at J, with 16 bases between. The CDR3 bases are TGCAGCGTCGCCAAGGGGGTCGGATACGAGCAGTACTTC. Translated, it gives CSVAKGVGYEQYF.

The V gene is TRBV7-9, the J gene TRBJ2-1; D not resolved. Per the germline V gene, CDR1 is SEHNR and CDR2 is FQNEAQ (reference sequence). The V end lost 3 bases, the J end lost 8 bases, and 5 bases lay between the germline ends. This CDR3 spans 11 amino acids. CDR3 residues: CASSFSHEQFF. The CDR3 DNA reads TGTGCCAGCAGCTTTTCACATGAGCAGTTCTTC.

Regarding this clone: At the DNA level, this CDR3 is encoded by other sequences in the same sample as well. The CDR3 protein is CASSPRQGADTEAFF. The CDR3 DNA reads as TGTGCCAGCTCACCACGACAGGGGGCGGACACTGAAGCTTTCTTT. The chain is built from TRBV18 and TRBJ1-1; 10 bases map to TRBD1. The V gene end was trimmed by 1 base and the J gene end by 3 bases; junction bases not matched to a gene: 2. Germline V gives CDR1 KGHSH, CDR2 LQKENI. This CDR3 has 15 residues.

The V and J genes are TRBV7-8 and TRBJ2-1, with a tentative D call TRBD1 (6 bases). CDR3 size: 13 residues. Per the germline V gene, CDR1 is SGHVS and CDR2 is FQNEAQ. Trimming pared 6 bases from V and 10 bases from J, leaving 16 bases between. CDR3 region: CASSPTGQGEQFF. The CDR3 DNA sequence: TGTGCCAGCAGTCCAACAGGGCAGGGGGAGCAGTTCTTC.

This clone is a singleton in its sample. This chain joins TRBV2 and TRBJ2-1; 10 nucleotides agree with TRBD2. The V gene's germline CDR1 is SNHLY and CDR2 FYNNEI. The CDR3 sequence is 13 residues long. The CDR3 region is CAVSGRARNEQFF. In nucleotides, the CDR3 is TGTGCGGTAAGCGGGAGGGCCCGCAATGAGCAGTTCTTC.

This chain links TRBV7-3 with TRBJ2-7, with D possibly being TRBD1 or TRBD2 (6 bases each). The CDR3 runs 14 residues. CDR1 SGHTA and CDR2 FQGTGA come from the germline V gene. The V and J ends lost 5 bases and 1 base respectively, with 12 bases between them. This CDR3 reads CASSETGTSYEQYF. CDR3 sequence (DNA): TGTGCCAGCAGCGAAACAGGGACTTCCTACGAGCAGTACTTC.

This chain links TRBV6-5 with TRBJ2-7; 10 bases line up with TRBD2. V lost 8 bases, J lost 3 bases, and 7 bases stayed unmatched. This CDR3 has 14 residues. The germline V gene encodes CDR1 MNHEY and CDR2 SVGAGI. CDR3 sequence (DNA): TGTGCCAGCCGCGCTAGCGGGAGCGTCTACGAGCAGTACTTC. Translating it yields CASRASGSVYEQYF.